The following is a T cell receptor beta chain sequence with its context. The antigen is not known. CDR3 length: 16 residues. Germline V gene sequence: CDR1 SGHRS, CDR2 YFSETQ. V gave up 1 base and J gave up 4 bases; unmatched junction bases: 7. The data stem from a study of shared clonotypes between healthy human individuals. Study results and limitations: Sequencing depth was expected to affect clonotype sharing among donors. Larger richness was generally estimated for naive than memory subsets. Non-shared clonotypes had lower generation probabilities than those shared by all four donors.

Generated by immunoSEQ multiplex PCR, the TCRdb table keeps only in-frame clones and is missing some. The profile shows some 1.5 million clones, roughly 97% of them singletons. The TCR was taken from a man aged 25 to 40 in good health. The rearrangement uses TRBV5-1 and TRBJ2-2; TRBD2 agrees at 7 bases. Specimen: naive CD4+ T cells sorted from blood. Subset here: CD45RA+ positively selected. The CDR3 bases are TGCGCCAGCAGCTTGTGGGCGGGAGCGGGCACCGGGGAGCTGTTTTTT. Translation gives CASSLWAGAGTGELFF.